Sequencing of this T cell receptor beta chain was carried out in a study of Graves' ophthalmopathy and Graves' hyperthyroidism (dated by TCRdb to the late 2010s). About the full investigation: Peripheral blood was collected at initial diagnosis, before any treatment. A discovery set of more than 90 patients (roughly 41 ophthalmopathy, some 58 stable hyperthyroidism) was enrolled to explore V-J signatures distinguishing ophthalmopathy from hyperthyroidism. In total, under 150 blood samples were TCR-sequenced: around 42 ophthalmopathy, roughly 77 hyperthyroidism and 17 hyperthyroidism-to-ophthalmopathy patients. The independent validation cohort included under 20 hyperthyroidism patients plus 17 patients who later progressed from hyperthyroidism to ophthalmopathy. To tell Graves' ophthalmopathy apart from Graves' hyperthyroidism, and to predict which patients would progress to ophthalmopathy, the study relied on TCR beta repertoire signatures. Following sample collection, hyperthyroidism patients were given methimazole at a starting dose of 30 mg daily, and ophthalmopathy patients were given high-dose intravenous methylprednisolone. In roughly six hyperthyroidism patients, the T-cell repertoires found in thyroid tissue were compared with those found in blood. The roughly 99 discovery patients were divided at random into training and test sets in a 7:3 ratio. General conclusions and limits of the study: In validation, the model predicted ophthalmopathy progression with more than 70% sensitivity and roughly 72% specificity; roughly 12 predicted patients were CT-confirmed with GO in a median of around 6 months. The 13-signature model separated ophthalmopathy from stable hyperthyroidism with around 90% sensitivity and approximately 83% specificity in cross-validation, and 80%/75% in the test set. Sample size was not predetermined statistically, and investigators were not blinded to group allocation. Most expanded thyroid clonotypes with a frequency above 0.001 also appeared in blood, which suggests that blood repertoires may reflect the immune response in the thyroid.

For repertoire sequencing, the TCR beta CDR3 regions were amplified from RNA transcripts. The first round of RT-PCR was done with HTBI primers and the Qiagen OneStep RT-PCR kit, and was followed by a second round of multiplex PCR, then size selection and purification. Sequencing of the libraries was carried out on an Illumina HiSeq2000 in paired-end mode with 100 bp reads. The authors' analysis ran thus. SOAPnuke was used to process the reads, removing any read that contained adapters or uncalled bases, had a mean Phred below 15, or lacked an exact match to the constant primer or identifier. COPE v1.2.5 was used to merge high-quality paired reads. Clonotypes were defined as unique nucleotide sequences and were aligned to IMGT TRB V, D and J references using MiTCR v1.1. Only V-J combinations with frequency above 0.0001 were analysed, covering 99% to 99.2% of repertoires. For each V-J combination, a TCR clonal expansion and chaos score was defined as F50 clonal expansion divided by the chaos observed in the TCRdist matrix. Welch's t-statistics and random forest were used to narrow the features down to around 13 V-J combinations, which were then fed into a naive Bayes classifier. The Morisita-Horn index was used to measure how similar the thyroid and blood repertoires were. TCRdb's own reprocessing of the public reads used fastp at Q25 and MiXCR and kept productive beta chains. When rows share a CDR3 protein, they turn into one entry using the most common DNA and genes. V and J calls and clone size were set by TCRdb, not the authors. Present in this sample are some 520,000 distinct CDR3 sequences, around an eighth of which were seen just once. The ten largest make up about 10% of the sample.

Per the germline V gene, SNHLY is the CDR1 and FYNNEI is the CDR2. V loses 5 bases at its end and J loses 3 bases; junction bases beyond the gene matches: 8. Including the terminal cysteine and phenylalanine, the CDR3 comprises 17 residues. Only the CDR3 part of the read is kept: 51 bases, read in frame from the first base. This clonotype has at least ten counts. This receptor's antigen is unknown. No clone much larger than this one lies a single base away; base qualities are absent. The ophthalmopathy patients had moderately to severely active disease, with a Clinical Activity Score of 3 or higher, a NOSPECS grade of 4 or higher, and a disease duration of less than 3 months. Patients with other autoimmune diseases, uncontrolled infections, pregnancy or lactation were excluded. Diagnosis was based on clinical symptoms, serum thyroxine, TRAb, thyroid ultrasound and orbital computed tomography. PBMCs were isolated from around 10 ml of fresh peripheral blood by Ficoll-Paque density gradient centrifugation. Trizol reagent was used to extract the total RNA, and its quality was then checked on an Agilent 2100 Bioanalyzer.

The receptor was isolated from a woman in her twenties or thirties with Graves' ophthalmopathy. Donor details come from another sample of the same person, matched by shared clones. In this chain, TRBV2 is recombined with TRBJ2-5, and TRBD2 aligns with 14 junction nucleotides. The sequencing input was blood. The DNA is TGTGCCAGCAGTCTTGGACTAGCGGGGGGCCGAGAAGAGACCCAGTACTTC. Translated, this gives CASSLGLAGGREETQYF.